Here is one T cell receptor (beta chain) with its context. As yet, its antigen is unknown. The sample comes from a study of cytomegalovirus exposure and HLA in healthy donors. In the PCR, 60 Vbeta and 13 Jbeta primers were used. This table comes from immunoSEQ multiplex PCR, and its TCRdb copy is limited to in-frame clones, with some not included. The table records 150,000 or so clones, roughly 81% of them present only once. Participants comprised healthy donors of bone marrow. Study-wide findings and caveats: Common viral pathogens were later found to be apparently linked to several of the most significant clusters.

This receptor was taken from a woman aged 18-30 years in good health and CMV-seropositive. The specimen sequenced was PBMCs.

The CDR3 sequence is CASSPKLQPSSPLHF. The CDR3 DNA follows: TGTGCCAGTAGCCCTAAACTCCAACCGAGCTCACCCCTCCACTTT. V and J are TRBV19 and TRBJ1-6, with D uncertain. V lost 6 bases, J lost 10 bases, and 19 bases lay in between. This CDR3 is built from 15 residues. The germline CDR1 and CDR2 sequences are LNHDA and SQIVND (reference sequence). Drawing the rest from reference TRBV19 and TRBJ1-6, the complete variable domain is DGGITQSPKYLFRKEGQNVTLSCEQNLNHDAMYWYRQDPGQGLRLIYYSQIVNDFQKGDIAEGYSVSREKKESFPLTVTSAQKNPTAFYLCASSPKLQPSSPLHFGNGTRLTVT.